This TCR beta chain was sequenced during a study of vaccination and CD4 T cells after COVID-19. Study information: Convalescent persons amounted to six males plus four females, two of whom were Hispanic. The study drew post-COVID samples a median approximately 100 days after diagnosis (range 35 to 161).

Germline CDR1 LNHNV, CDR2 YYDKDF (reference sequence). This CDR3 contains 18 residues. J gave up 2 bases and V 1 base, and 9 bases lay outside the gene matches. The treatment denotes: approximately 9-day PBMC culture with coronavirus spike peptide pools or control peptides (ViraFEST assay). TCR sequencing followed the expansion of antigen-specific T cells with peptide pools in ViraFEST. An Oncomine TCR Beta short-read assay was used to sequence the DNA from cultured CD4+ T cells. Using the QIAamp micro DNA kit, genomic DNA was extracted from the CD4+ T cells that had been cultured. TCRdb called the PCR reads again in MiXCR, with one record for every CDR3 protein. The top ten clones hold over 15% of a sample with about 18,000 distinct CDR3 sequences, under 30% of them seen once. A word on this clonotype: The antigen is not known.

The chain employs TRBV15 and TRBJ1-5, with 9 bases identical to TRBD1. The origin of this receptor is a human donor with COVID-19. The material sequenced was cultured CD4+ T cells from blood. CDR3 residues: CATSRGDRDSKGNQPQHF. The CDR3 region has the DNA TGTGCCACCAGCAGAGGGGACAGGGATTCCAAGGGCAATCAGCCCCAGCATTTT. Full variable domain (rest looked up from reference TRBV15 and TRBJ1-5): DAMVIQNPRYQVTQFGKPVTLSCSQTLNHNVMYWYQQKSSQAPKLLFHYYDKDFNNEADTPDNFQSRRPNTSFCFLDIRSPGLGDTAMYLCATSRGDRDSKGNQPQHFGDGTRLSIL.